The source of this TCR beta chain is a study of response to subunit inactivated influenza vaccine. V shed 3 bases and J 2 bases; nucleotides not matched to a gene: 10. The length of the CDR3 is 16 residues. Per germline, CDR1 SGHRS and CDR2 YFSETQ. TCRdb passed the RT-PCR reads through MiXCR, listing each CDR3 protein once. Of around 850,000 distinct CDR3 sequences listed, about a fifth are singletons. The source was PBMCs from blood, collected 4 to 6 days after vaccination. The receptor's source is a man aged 50 or older who received an inactivated influenza vaccine. The chain couples TRBV5-1 to TRBJ2-5, with 7 bases matching TRBD1. The chain's CDR3 is CASSSPTGTGQETQYF. CDR3 coding DNA: TGCGCCAGCAGCTCGCCGACAGGGACGGGGCAAGAGACCCAGTACTTC.